Described below is a single T cell receptor (beta chain) sequence and its context. Its antigen is currently unknown. The entry originates in a study of vaccination and CD4 T cells after COVID-19. Researchers used the Oncomine TCR Beta short-read assay to sequence DNA from cultured CD4+ T cells. TCRdb re-derived calls from the PCR reads in MiXCR, one entry per CDR3 protein. The sample contains around 7,000 distinct CDR3 sequences, around 42% of which appear only once. From germline, CDR1 is LNHNV and CDR2 YYDKDF (reference sequence). V was cut by 3 bases and J by 3 bases, with 14 bases left in between. There are 15 residues in the CDR3. Treatment defined: 10-day PBMC culture with coronavirus spike peptide pools or control peptides (ViraFEST assay). Harvesting of the unexposed donor's CD4+ T cells predated the COVID-19 pandemic (2011-2018).

The receptor was isolated from a human donor in good health. The V gene is TRBV15, the J gene TRBJ1-1; possible D gene TRBD1, 6 bases. Sequencing input: CD4+ T cells from blood, cultured in vitro. The CDR3, as DNA: TGTGCCACCAGCAGGGCGGGACACCCGGACACTGAAGCTTTCTTT. This translates into CATSRAGHPDTEAFF. Looking up the rest from reference TRBV15 and TRBJ1-1 gives the full variable domain: DAMVIQNPRYQVTQFGKPVTLSCSQTLNHNVMYWYQQKSSQAPKLLFHYYDKDFNNEADTPDNFQSRRPNTSFCFLDIRSPGLGDTAMYLCATSRAGHPDTEAFFGQGTRLTVV.